One sample yielded the 22 T cell receptor beta chains listed below, sequenced in a study of cytomegalovirus exposure and HLA in healthy donors. Assay used: immunoSEQ multiplex PCR; TCRdb lists only in-frame clones, some missing. The data hold 200,000 to 250,000 clones, with 90% to 95% observed a single time. Sequenced: PBMCs. Receptor source: a woman aged 18-30 years in good health and CMV-seronegative.

V usage is TRBV30 and J usage is TRBJ2-5; D is uncertain. The V end was cut by 2 bases, the J end by 2 bases, with 3 bases between. CDR1 is GTSNPN and CDR2 is SVGIG in the germline V gene (reference sequence). This CDR3 spans 11 amino acids. DNA of the CDR3: TGTGCCTGGAGTACACAAGAGACCCAGTACTTC. Encoded protein: CAWSTQETQYF.

The chain carries TRBV6-1 and TRBJ2-2; the D gene is possibly TRBD2 (5 bases). With 2 bases removed from V and 0 bases from J, the gap between germline ends came to 7 bases. Germline V gives CDR1 MNHNS, CDR2 SASEGT. The CDR3 length is 15 residues. The CDR3 nucleotides are TGTGCCAGCAGTGAAATGAGGGCGAACACCGGGGAGCTGTTTTTT. It specifies CASSEMRANTGELFF.

About this clone itself: One end of the junction does not line up with germline, which may come from a read error. The CDR3 is CASSPRVELSPF. In nucleotides, the CDR3 is TGTGCCAGCTCACCACGTGTAGAACTATCCCCTTTC. The chain has TRBV18 and TRBJ1-2; no firm D call. This CDR3 has 12 residues. Germline V lookup: CDR1 KGHSH, CDR2 LQKENI.

In this sample, this clone turned up a few times. The chain is built from TRBV29-1 and TRBJ1-2; 7 bases match TRBD1. V shed 0 bases, J shed 5 bases, and the junction held 6 bases outside the gene matches. Germline CDR1 SQVTM, CDR2 ANQGSEA. The CDR3 runs to 14 residues. The CDR3 nucleotides are TGCAGCGTTGAAGATCTAGGGGGCGGGTATGGCTACACCTTC. It is translated as CSVEDLGGGYGYTF.

The chain joins TRBV29-1 to TRBJ2-3, with TRBD1 matching over 9 bases. CDR1 is SQVTM and CDR2 is ANQGSEA in the germline V gene. J gave up 2 bases and V 6 bases, and 6 bases lay outside the gene matches. The CDR3 covers 14 residues. DNA of the CDR3: TGCAGCGTCGCACAGGGGGCGCTCACAGATACGCAGTATTTT. It yields the protein CSVAQGALTDTQYF.

This chain connects TRBV29-1 to TRBJ1-2; no clear D. Germline V gives CDR1 SQVTM, CDR2 ANQGSEA. The CDR3 length is 12 residues. V was shortened by 4 bases and J by 1 base, with 7 bases between the two germline ends. CDR3 nucleotide sequence: TGCAGCGTTGTTTCCGTTAACTATGGCTACACCTTC. Residues: CSVVSVNYGYTF. The variable domain in full, with the rest retrieved from reference TRBV29-1 and TRBJ1-2, is SAVISQKPSRDICQRGTSLTIQCQVDSQVTMMFWYRQQPGQSLTLIATANQGSEATYESGFVIDKFPISRPNLTFSTLTVSNMSPEDSSIYLCSVVSVNYGYTFGSGTRLTVV.

The chain links TRBV30 to TRBJ2-2; tentative D call: TRBD2 (6 bases). Trimming stripped 4 bases from V and 7 bases from J, with 22 bases between. The V gene's germline CDR1 is GTSNPN and CDR2 SVGIG (reference sequence). This CDR3 is 16 amino acids long. The chain's CDR3 is CAWINRGIGKIGELFF. For the CDR3, the DNA is TGTGCCTGGATAAACCGCGGGATTGGGAAGATCGGGGAGCTGTTTTTT.

The gene calls are TRBV5-1 and TRBJ1-1; 7 bases line up with TRBD1. With V trimmed by 0 bases and J by 5 bases, 13 bases remained unmatched. The V gene's germline CDR1 is SGHRS and CDR2 YFSETQ. The CDR3 runs 17 residues. CDR3 sequence reads: CASSLAGAVPRGTEAFF. The DNA for the CDR3 is TGCGCCAGCAGCTTGGCAGGGGCGGTCCCCAGGGGGACTGAAGCTTTCTTT.

V and J are TRBV19 and TRBJ1-1; 8 positions agree with TRBD1. V shed 9 bases and J 1 base; nucleotides not matched to a gene: 10. This CDR3 spans 15 amino acids. Per the germline V gene, CDR1 is LNHDA and CDR2 is SQIVND (reference sequence). In DNA form, the CDR3 reads TGTGCCAGCAGGACAGGGCGGAAAGCGAACACTGAAGCTTTCTTT. Translation gives CASRTGRKANTEAFF. Variable domain in full (rest from reference TRBV19 and TRBJ1-1): DGGITQSPKYLFRKEGQNVTLSCEQNLNHDAMYWYRQDPGQGLRLIYYSQIVNDFQKGDIAEGYSVSREKKESFPLTVTSAQKNPTAFYLCASRTGRKANTEAFFGQGTRLTVV.

The chain recombines TRBV27 with TRBJ2-1, with TRBD1 matching 8 bases. V was pared by 2 bases and J by 8 bases, with 8 bases of the junction left unmatched. This CDR3 contains 15 residues. In germline, CDR1 is MNHEY, CDR2 SMNVEV (reference sequence). The CDR3 sequence: CASSLQDRVGHEQFF. The CDR3 DNA reads TGTGCCAGCAGTTTACAGGACAGGGTAGGACATGAGCAGTTCTTC.

The chain links TRBV2 to TRBJ1-2; D is possibly TRBD1 (5 bases). V was shortened by 7 bases and J by 4 bases, with 10 bases between the two germline ends. Germline V gene lookup returns CDR1 SNHLY and CDR2 FYNNEI. This CDR3 spans 12 amino acids. The CDR3 reads CASTPGLYGYTF. The CDR3 coding sequence is TGTGCCAGCACCCCAGGGCTCTATGGCTACACCTTC.

The chain carries TRBV19 and TRBJ1-3; D not resolved. The germline gives CDR1 LNHDA, CDR2 SQIVND (reference sequence). The CDR3 totals 13 residues. V lost 5 bases, J lost 0 bases, and 5 bases lay in between. DNA for the CDR3: TGTGCCAGTAGTTCCCGCTCTGGAAACACCATATATTTT. Its translation: CASSSRSGNTIYF.

The chain joins TRBV19 to TRBJ1-1; D remains unclear. The CDR3 sequence is 14 residues long. Per germline, CDR1 LNHDA and CDR2 SQIVND (reference sequence). V was cut by 6 bases and J by 5 bases, with 16 bases left in between. The CDR3 DNA reads TGTGCCAGTAGAGACTGGTCTCGGTATACTGAAGCTTTCTTT. Amino acids: CASRDWSRYTEAFF.

The chain links TRBV5-1 to TRBJ2-7, with D perhaps matching TRBD1 (5 bases). Trimming removed 0 bases at V and 3 bases at J, with 13 bases between. The CDR3 has 15 residues. Germline lookup yields CDR1 SGHRS and CDR2 YFSETQ. Here the CDR3 DNA reads TGCGCCAGCAGCTTGGCCGGACAAGTTAACTACGAGCAGTACTTC. It translates to CASSLAGQVNYEQYF.

The rearrangement uses TRBV10-3 and TRBJ1-6; 8 bases match TRBD1. The V gene end was trimmed by 6 bases and the J gene end by 10 bases; junction bases not matched to a gene: 8. CDR1 is ENHRY and CDR2 is SYGVKD in the germline V gene. The CDR3 extends over 14 amino acids. This CDR3 reads CAISQGATRSPLHF. Here the CDR3 DNA reads TGTGCCATCAGCCAGGGGGCGACCAGGTCACCCCTCCACTTT.

The rearrangement uses TRBV6-5 and TRBJ2-3, with TRBD2 matching over 9 bases. From germline, CDR1 is MNHEY and CDR2 SVGAGI. V gave up 10 bases and J gave up 5 bases; unmatched junction bases: 7. This CDR3 comprises 13 residues. Here the CDR3 reads CATSQRGVDTQYF. The CDR3 DNA reads TGTGCCACCTCGCAGCGGGGGGTAGATACGCAGTATTTT.

The gene calls are TRBV28 and TRBJ1-5; tentatively, D is TRBD1 (6 bases). This CDR3 comprises 13 residues. The germline V and J ends were trimmed by 6 bases and 3 bases, with 9 bases remaining between them. Germline V gene sequence: CDR1 MDHEN, CDR2 SYDVKM. The CDR3 is CASSRGNNQPQHF. CDR3 in DNA: TGTGCCAGCAGCAGGGGCAACAATCAGCCCCAGCATTTT.

The rearrangement uses TRBV11-3 and TRBJ2-7; weak D call: TRBD1 (6 bases). Germline V gene sequence: CDR1 SGHNT, CDR2 YENEEA. V gave up 5 bases and J gave up 1 base, with 9 bases separating them. The CDR3 length is 13 residues. CDR3 nucleotides: TGTGCCAGCAGCCTCGGACAGTCCTACGAGCAGTACTTC. Translated: CASSLGQSYEQYF. Looking up the rest from reference TRBV11-3 and TRBJ2-7 gives the full variable domain: EAGVVQSPRYKIIEKKQPVAFWCNPISGHNTLYWYLQNLGQGPELLIRYENEEAVDDSQLPKDRFSAERLKGVDSTLKIQPAELGDSAVYLCASSLGQSYEQYFGPGTRLTVT.

This chain links TRBV5-6 with TRBJ1-4; 8 nucleotides match TRBD1. The CDR3 contains 15 residues. Germline CDR1 reads SGHDT; CDR2 reads YYEEEE. The junction had 12 bases not matched to a gene; V was cut back by 7 bases and J by 7 bases. The CDR3 loop reads CASGRGHRGGEKLFF. As DNA, the CDR3 is TGTGCCAGCGGCCGTGGCCACAGGGGGGGTGAAAAACTGTTTTTT.

V and J are TRBV5-6 and TRBJ1-5; the match to TRBD1 covers 7 bases. CDR3 length: 14 residues. The germline V gene has CDR1 SGHDT and CDR2 YYEEEE. J was trimmed by 4 bases and V by 4 bases; bases with no gene match: 5. CDR3 region: CASSQGQPNQPQHF. The CDR3 DNA reads as TGTGCCAGCAGCCAGGGACAGCCTAATCAGCCCCAGCATTTT.

The chain combines TRBV5-6 with TRBJ1-2; 8 bases match TRBD1. V was pared by 4 bases and J by 2 bases, with 4 bases of the junction left unmatched. Germline V gene data show CDR1 as SGHDT and CDR2 as YYEEEE. The CDR3 spans 14 residues. DNA of the CDR3: TGTGCCAGCAGCCTCGGACAGGGAAACTATGGCTACACCTTC. The encoded protein is CASSLGQGNYGYTF.

This chain uses TRBV7-9 with TRBJ2-5, with D maybe TRBD1 (5 bases). This CDR3 region has 15 residues. V was cut by 3 bases and J by 4 bases, with 15 bases left in between. Germline values: CDR1 SEHNR, CDR2 FQNEAQ (reference sequence). The CDR3 loop reads CASSFIQGVVETQYF. CDR3 bases: TGTGCCAGCAGCTTCATCCAGGGTGTAGTAGAGACCCAGTACTTC.